The rows below give T cell receptor beta chains drawn from one sample of a study of fetal regulatory T cell absence and autoimmunity. Libraries were prepared by immunoSEQ multiplex PCR; TCRdb keeps only in-frame clonotypes and omits some of them. The sample has more than 85,000 clones, more than 70% seen once. Sample: pancreas tissue. The receptors derive from a male donor with IPEX syndrome. Each CDR3 is given with its conserved first and last residue. The order of the fields is V gene, J gene, D gene, clone size, CDR3 protein, CDR3 DNA. A D gene is named only where the DNA matches it firmly. Only some rows state a clone size, as once, few, many or a class for expanded clones.

V gene: TRBV19
J gene: TRBJ2-7
D gene: TRBD2
clone size: few
CDR3 protein: CASSEQSGRAYEQYF
CDR3 DNA: TGTGCCAGTAGCGAACAGAGCGGGAGGGCCTACGAGCAGTACTTC

V gene: TRBV7-6
J gene: TRBJ2-7
D gene: -
clone size: -
CDR3 protein: CASSLVWTRDPHRGNHEQYF
CDR3 DNA: TGTGCCAGCAGCTTAGTATGGACAAGAGATCCTCATCGCGGTAATCACGAGCAGTACTTC

V gene: TRBV11-2
J gene: TRBJ2-2
D gene: TRBD2
clone size: -
CDR3 protein: CASSLGLAGTGELFF
CDR3 DNA: TGTGCCAGCAGCTTAGGACTAGCGGGCACCGGGGAGCTGTTTTTT

V gene: TRBV6-6
J gene: TRBJ1-1
D gene: -
clone size: -
CDR3 protein: CASSYSAGTEAFF
CDR3 DNA: TGTGCCAGCAGTTACTCGGCGGGGACTGAAGCTTTCTTT

V gene: TRBV4-1
J gene: TRBJ2-3
D gene: TRBD1
clone size: -
CDR3 protein: CASSYGTGGTDTQYF
CDR3 DNA: TGCGCCAGCAGCTATGGGACAGGGGGCACAGATACGCAGTATTTT

V gene: TRBV7-9
J gene: TRBJ2-3
D gene: TRBD1
clone size: -
CDR3 protein: CASSYRGTQYF
CDR3 DNA: TGTGCCAGCAGCTACAGGGGTACGCAGTATTTT

V gene: TRBV29-1
J gene: TRBJ1-2
D gene: -
clone size: -
CDR3 protein: CSVEGNYGYTF
CDR3 DNA: TGCAGCGTTGAGGGGAACTATGGCTACACCTTC

V gene: TRBV19
J gene: TRBJ2-1
D gene: TRBD1
clone size: -
CDR3 protein: CASRRGQGAASGPNNEQFF
CDR3 DNA: TGTGCCAGTAGAAGAGGACAGGGGGCGGCTAGCGGGCCAAACAATGAGCAGTTCTTC

V gene: TRBV4-3
J gene: TRBJ2-7
D gene: -
clone size: -
CDR3 protein: CASSQDSSYEQYF
CDR3 DNA: TGCGCCAGCAGCCAAGACAGCTCCTACGAGCAGTACTTC

V gene: TRBV11-1
J gene: TRBJ2-3
D gene: TRBD2
clone size: -
CDR3 protein: CASSLGGRRTDTQYF
CDR3 DNA: TGTGCCAGCAGCTTAGGCGGGAGGAGGACAGATACGCAGTATTTT

V gene: TRBV19
J gene: TRBJ1-1
D gene: -
clone size: -
CDR3 protein: CASSIKRRDTEAFF
CDR3 DNA: TGTGCCAGTAGTATCAAGAGGAGGGACACTGAAGCTTTCTTT

V gene: TRBV2
J gene: TRBJ1-2
D gene: TRBD1
clone size: few
CDR3 protein: CASSDTDRGLDTF
CDR3 DNA: TGTGCCAGCAGTGACACGGACAGGGGGCTGGACACCTTC

V gene: TRBV7-9
J gene: TRBJ2-7
D gene: -
clone size: -
CDR3 protein: CASSSLGYEQYF
CDR3 DNA: TGTGCCAGCAGCTCCCTAGGCTACGAGCAGTACTTC

V gene: TRBV30
J gene: TRBJ1-1
D gene: -
clone size: few
CDR3 protein: CAWSVHTEAFF
CDR3 DNA: TGTGCCTGGAGTGTACACACTGAAGCTTTCTTT

V gene: TRBV6-1
J gene: TRBJ2-1
D gene: TRBD2
clone size: -
CDR3 protein: CASRGLAYYEQFF
CDR3 DNA: TGTGCCAGCAGAGGACTAGCGTACTACGAGCAGTTCTTC

V gene: TRBV7-9
J gene: TRBJ1-4
D gene: TRBD1
clone size: -
CDR3 protein: CASSYGQGPNEKLFF
CDR3 DNA: TGTGCCAGCAGCTATGGACAGGGGCCTAATGAAAAACTGTTTTTT

V gene: TRBV10-3
J gene: TRBJ2-5
D gene: -
clone size: -
CDR3 protein: CAISAGEETQYF
CDR3 DNA: TGTGCCATCAGTGCAGGGGAGGAGACCCAGTACTTC

V gene: TRBV11-3
J gene: TRBJ2-3
D gene: TRBD1
clone size: -
CDR3 protein: CASSLQGASTDTQYF
CDR3 DNA: TGTGCCAGCAGCTTACAGGGGGCTAGCACAGATACGCAGTATTTT